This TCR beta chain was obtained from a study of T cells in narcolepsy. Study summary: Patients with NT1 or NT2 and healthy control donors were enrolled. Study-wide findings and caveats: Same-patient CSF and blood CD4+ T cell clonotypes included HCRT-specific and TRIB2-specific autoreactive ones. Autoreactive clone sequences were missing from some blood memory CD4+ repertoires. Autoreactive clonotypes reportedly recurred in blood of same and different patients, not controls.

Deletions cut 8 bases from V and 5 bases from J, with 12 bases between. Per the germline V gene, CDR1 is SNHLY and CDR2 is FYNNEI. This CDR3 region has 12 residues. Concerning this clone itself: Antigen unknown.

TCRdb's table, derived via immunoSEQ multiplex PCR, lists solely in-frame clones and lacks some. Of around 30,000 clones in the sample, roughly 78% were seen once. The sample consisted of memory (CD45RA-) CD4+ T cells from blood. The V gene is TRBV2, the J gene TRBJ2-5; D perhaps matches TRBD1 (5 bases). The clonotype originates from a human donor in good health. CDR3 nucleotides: TGTGCCAGCCGGCAGGGTTGGGAGACCCAGTACTTC. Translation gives CASRQGWETQYF.